The 19 T cell receptor beta chains listed next were all sequenced from one sample in a study of molecular identifiers for immune sequencing clone quantification. MiXCR, applied by TCRdb to the PCR reads, yields one record per CDR3 protein. The sample consists of about 300,000 distinct CDR3 sequences, 20% to 25% of them appearing once. Sequencing used naive CD8+ T cells from blood, with Jurkat cell RNA spiked in. Sample subset: FACS-sorted CD8+CD4-CCR7+CD45RA+ naive T cells. The receptors derive from a human donor in good health. Some libraries in this study had Jurkat cell RNA spiked in.

This clonotype was counted ten times or more. V is TRBV30 and J is TRBJ1-1; D might be TRBD1 (5 bases). V was clipped by 1 base and J by 5 bases, with 14 bases between them. CDR3 length: 14 amino acids. Germline V gene lookup returns CDR1 GTSNPN and CDR2 SVGIG (reference sequence). CDR3 amino acids: CAWSDIKGYTEAFF. The CDR3 DNA is TGTGCCTGGAGTGATATTAAGGGGTATACTGAAGCTTTCTTT.

This clonotype was seen more than once but under ten times. A much larger clone sits a single nucleotide away, making a read error possible. The V call is TRBV20-1, the J call TRBJ2-7; the match to TRBD1 covers 8 bases. The CDR3 extends over 15 amino acids. Trimming took 5 bases from V and 0 from J; bases not matched to a gene: 9. Looked up from germline, CDR1 is DFQATT and CDR2 is SNEGSKA (reference sequence). The CDR3: CSARDDRGSSYEQYF. CDR3 DNA sequence: TGCAGTGCTCGGGATGACAGGGGTAGCTCCTACGAGCAGTACTTC.

A note on this clonotype: This may arise from a read error, as a much more abundant clone is one base away. The chain couples TRBV6-5 to TRBJ2-5, with TRBD2 as a possible D gene (6 bases). Germline-derived CDR1 and CDR2 are MNHEY and SVGAGI. The CDR3 has 13 residues. In DNA, the CDR3 is TGTGCCAGCAGTTCGGGACTTCAAGAGACCCAGCACTTC. Translated, it gives CASSSGLQETQHF.

This clonotype was recorded at least ten times. This chain links TRBV9 with TRBJ2-7, with 7 positions matching TRBD2. The CDR3 has 13 amino acids. The germline CDR1 and CDR2 sequences are SGDLS and YYNGEE. Losses at the gene ends were 4 bases for V and 3 bases for J; bases not matched to a gene: 4. This CDR3 reads CASSRAGYYEQYF. CDR3 bases: TGTGCCAGCAGCCGAGCGGGGTACTACGAGCAGTACTTC. Together with reference TRBV9 and TRBJ2-7, the CDR3 gives the full variable domain: DSGVTQTPKHLITATGQRVTLRCSPRSGDLSVYWYQQSLDQGLQFLIQYYNGEERAKGNILERFSAQQFPDLHSELNLSSLELGDSALYFCASSRAGYYEQYFGPGTRLTVT.

This clonotype was counted at least ten times. This rearrangement joins TRBV7-2 to TRBJ1-1; D is perhaps TRBD1 (5 bases). The V end lost 0 bases, the J end lost 4 bases, and 12 bases lay between the germline ends. The CDR3 contains 15 residues. CDR1 is SGHTA and CDR2 is FQGNSA in the germline V gene. The CDR3 DNA reads TGTGCCAGCAGCTTAGCGCTCCGGGGGATCACTGAAGCTTTCTTT. It is translated as CASSLALRGITEAFF. Full variable domain (missing parts from reference TRBV7-2 and TRBJ1-1): GAGVSQSPSNKVTEKGKDVELRCDPISGHTALYWYRQSLGQGLEFLIYFQGNSAPDKSGLPSDRFSAERTGGSVSTLTIQRTQQEDSAVYLCASSLALRGITEAFFGQGTRLTVV.

This clonotype was counted only a few times. This chain uses TRBV11-2 with TRBJ2-7; D unresolved. V was trimmed by 5 bases and J by 1 base, leaving 12 bases between them. The CDR3 totals 14 residues. Germline-derived CDR1 and CDR2 are SGHAT and FQNNGV. The CDR3 bases are TGTGCCAGCAGCCTAGGGCGTGAGTCCTACGAGCAGTACTTC. Translation: CASSLGRESYEQYF.

This clonotype was recorded a few times. V usage is TRBV27 and J usage is TRBJ2-1; either TRBD1 or TRBD2 may supply D (6 bases each). The CDR3 consists of 16 residues. Germline CDR1 reads MNHEY; CDR2 reads SMNVEV (reference sequence). With 1 base removed from V and 4 bases from J, the gap between germline ends came to 14 bases. The CDR3 spells CASSLWGAHEYNEQFF. In nucleotides, the CDR3 is TGTGCCAGCAGTTTATGGGGGGCCCATGAATACAATGAGCAGTTCTTC.

Note on this clonotype: The CDR3 does not end in the conserved phenylalanine or tryptophan, so this is likely a read error. The chain uses TRBV3-1 and TRBJ1-1; no definite D call. This CDR3 has 13 amino acids. Trimming pared 1 base from V and 7 bases from J, leaving 10 bases between. Germline V lookup: CDR1 LGHDT, CDR2 YNNKEL (reference sequence). CDR3 region: CASSQGAGFEAFS. CDR3 nucleotides: TGTGCCAGCAGCCAAGGTGCTGGATTTGAAGCTTTCTCT.

This clonotype was counted at least ten times. V is TRBV20-1 and J is TRBJ1-2; D is unclear. This CDR3 region has 13 residues. Trimming removed 5 bases from V and 1 base from J, with 11 bases in between. CDR1 is DFQATT, CDR2 SNEGSKA, per germline (reference sequence). DNA of the CDR3: TGCAGTGCTCCAGAGACACATAACTATGGCTACACCTTC. Translating gives CSAPETHNYGYTF.

This clonotype was picked up a small number of times. The J gene is TRBJ2-1, the V gene TRBV27; D possibly matches TRBD1 or TRBD2 (5 bases each). This CDR3 spans 14 amino acids. CDR1 is MNHEY, CDR2 SMNVEV, per germline (reference sequence). V lost 6 bases and J 2 bases, leaving 11 bases between the germline ends. DNA of the CDR3: TGTGCCAGCAGGGGACCAGCAACCTACAATGAGCAGTTCTTC. Protein product: CASRGPATYNEQFF.

This clonotype was found a few times. The chain joins TRBV10-3 to TRBJ2-3, with D unresolved. The length of the CDR3 is 14 residues. Between the trimmed V and J ends, which lost 2 bases and 2 bases, there was a span of 8 bases. Germline-derived CDR1 and CDR2 are ENHRY and SYGVKD. The CDR3 DNA reads TGTGCCATCAGTGAGCAGACTCTCACAGATACGCAGTATTTT. This codes for CAISEQTLTDTQYF.

This clonotype was recorded only once. This may be a read error, as it is one base from a much larger clone. The chain joins TRBV7-9 to TRBJ1-2; no clear D gene. Germline V gene sequence: CDR1 SEHNR, CDR2 FQNEAQ (reference sequence). The CDR3 loop spans 14 amino acids. CDR3 coding DNA: TGTGCCAGCAGTTTAGGAAATGATCCACATGGCTACACCTTC. Amino acids: CASSLGNDPHGYTF.

This clonotype has at least ten counts. The rearrangement joins TRBV29-1 to TRBJ2-7; D might be TRBD1 or TRBD2, each matching 5 bases. There are 11 residues in the CDR3. The germline V gene encodes CDR1 SQVTM and CDR2 ANQGSEA. V lost 8 bases, J lost 4 bases, and 12 bases lay in between. CDR3 sequence (DNA): TGCAGCACCGGGACGGAATACGAGCAGTACTTC. Amino acids: CSTGTEYEQYF.

This clonotype was counted many times. J is TRBJ2-7 and V is TRBV13; 9 bases are shared with TRBD1. V shed 6 bases, J shed 3 bases, and the junction held 9 bases outside the gene matches. The length of the CDR3 is 15 residues. Germline V CDR1 and CDR2: PRHDT, FYEKMQ (reference sequence). In nucleotides, the CDR3 is TGTGCCAGCAGACTCCGGGACAGGGACATCTACGAGCAGTACTTC. This translates into CASRLRDRDIYEQYF.

This clonotype was counted ten times or more. The J gene is TRBJ2-6, the V gene TRBV29-1; either TRBD1 or TRBD2 may fit D (5 bases each). CDR3 length: 16 residues. Deletions cut 4 bases from V and 0 bases from J, with 13 bases between. Germline-derived CDR1 and CDR2 are SQVTM and ANQGSEA. CDR3 residues: CSVVGTLNSGANVLTF. Written as DNA, the CDR3 is TGCAGCGTTGTTGGGACCTTAAACTCTGGGGCCAACGTCCTGACTTTC. The whole variable domain, filled in from reference TRBV29-1 and TRBJ2-6, reads SAVISQKPSRDICQRGTSLTIQCQVDSQVTMMFWYRQQPGQSLTLIATANQGSEATYESGFVIDKFPISRPNLTFSTLTVSNMSPEDSSIYLCSVVGTLNSGANVLTFGAGSRLTVL.

V gene TRBV3-1 combines with J gene TRBJ2-3; 7 nucleotides align to TRBD1. Germline lookup yields CDR1 LGHDT and CDR2 YNNKEL (reference sequence). V was pared by 3 bases and J by 0 bases, with 3 bases of the junction left unmatched. The CDR3 runs to 15 residues. The CDR3 loop reads CASSHTGQSTDTQYF. The CDR3, as DNA: TGTGCCAGCAGCCATACGGGACAGAGCACAGATACGCAGTATTTT.

The sample holds many counts of this clonotype. The V call is TRBV7-2, the J call TRBJ2-1; 9 bases are a match to TRBD2. V was clipped by 5 bases and J by 2 bases; unmatched bases: 16. Per the germline V gene, CDR1 is SGHTA and CDR2 is FQGNSA. The length of the CDR3 is 19 residues. CDR3 residues: CASSPGSPGLAETYNEQFF. The CDR3 DNA follows: TGTGCCAGCAGCCCAGGATCACCGGGACTAGCCGAAACCTACAATGAGCAGTTCTTC.

This clonotype has ten or more counts. The CDR3 sequence is CSVQGGTGNTGELFF. The CDR3, as DNA: TGCAGCGTTCAAGGTGGGACAGGGAACACCGGGGAGCTGTTTTTT. The chain has TRBV29-1 and TRBJ2-2; 8 bases agree with TRBD1. CDR1 is SQVTM and CDR2 is ANQGSEA in the germline V gene. The J segment lost 1 base and the V segment lost 5 bases, leaving 6 bases of the junction unmatched. This CDR3 is built from 15 residues.

This clonotype was observed many times. The genes are TRBV27 and TRBJ2-2; D call uncertain. Germline V gene data show CDR1 as MNHEY and CDR2 as SMNVEV (reference sequence). This CDR3 has 15 amino acids. Trimming removed 3 bases from V and 0 bases from J, with 8 bases in between. The DNA for the CDR3 is TGTGCCAGCAGTTTTGTAATCGCGAACACCGGGGAGCTGTTTTTT. It is translated as CASSFVIANTGELFF.